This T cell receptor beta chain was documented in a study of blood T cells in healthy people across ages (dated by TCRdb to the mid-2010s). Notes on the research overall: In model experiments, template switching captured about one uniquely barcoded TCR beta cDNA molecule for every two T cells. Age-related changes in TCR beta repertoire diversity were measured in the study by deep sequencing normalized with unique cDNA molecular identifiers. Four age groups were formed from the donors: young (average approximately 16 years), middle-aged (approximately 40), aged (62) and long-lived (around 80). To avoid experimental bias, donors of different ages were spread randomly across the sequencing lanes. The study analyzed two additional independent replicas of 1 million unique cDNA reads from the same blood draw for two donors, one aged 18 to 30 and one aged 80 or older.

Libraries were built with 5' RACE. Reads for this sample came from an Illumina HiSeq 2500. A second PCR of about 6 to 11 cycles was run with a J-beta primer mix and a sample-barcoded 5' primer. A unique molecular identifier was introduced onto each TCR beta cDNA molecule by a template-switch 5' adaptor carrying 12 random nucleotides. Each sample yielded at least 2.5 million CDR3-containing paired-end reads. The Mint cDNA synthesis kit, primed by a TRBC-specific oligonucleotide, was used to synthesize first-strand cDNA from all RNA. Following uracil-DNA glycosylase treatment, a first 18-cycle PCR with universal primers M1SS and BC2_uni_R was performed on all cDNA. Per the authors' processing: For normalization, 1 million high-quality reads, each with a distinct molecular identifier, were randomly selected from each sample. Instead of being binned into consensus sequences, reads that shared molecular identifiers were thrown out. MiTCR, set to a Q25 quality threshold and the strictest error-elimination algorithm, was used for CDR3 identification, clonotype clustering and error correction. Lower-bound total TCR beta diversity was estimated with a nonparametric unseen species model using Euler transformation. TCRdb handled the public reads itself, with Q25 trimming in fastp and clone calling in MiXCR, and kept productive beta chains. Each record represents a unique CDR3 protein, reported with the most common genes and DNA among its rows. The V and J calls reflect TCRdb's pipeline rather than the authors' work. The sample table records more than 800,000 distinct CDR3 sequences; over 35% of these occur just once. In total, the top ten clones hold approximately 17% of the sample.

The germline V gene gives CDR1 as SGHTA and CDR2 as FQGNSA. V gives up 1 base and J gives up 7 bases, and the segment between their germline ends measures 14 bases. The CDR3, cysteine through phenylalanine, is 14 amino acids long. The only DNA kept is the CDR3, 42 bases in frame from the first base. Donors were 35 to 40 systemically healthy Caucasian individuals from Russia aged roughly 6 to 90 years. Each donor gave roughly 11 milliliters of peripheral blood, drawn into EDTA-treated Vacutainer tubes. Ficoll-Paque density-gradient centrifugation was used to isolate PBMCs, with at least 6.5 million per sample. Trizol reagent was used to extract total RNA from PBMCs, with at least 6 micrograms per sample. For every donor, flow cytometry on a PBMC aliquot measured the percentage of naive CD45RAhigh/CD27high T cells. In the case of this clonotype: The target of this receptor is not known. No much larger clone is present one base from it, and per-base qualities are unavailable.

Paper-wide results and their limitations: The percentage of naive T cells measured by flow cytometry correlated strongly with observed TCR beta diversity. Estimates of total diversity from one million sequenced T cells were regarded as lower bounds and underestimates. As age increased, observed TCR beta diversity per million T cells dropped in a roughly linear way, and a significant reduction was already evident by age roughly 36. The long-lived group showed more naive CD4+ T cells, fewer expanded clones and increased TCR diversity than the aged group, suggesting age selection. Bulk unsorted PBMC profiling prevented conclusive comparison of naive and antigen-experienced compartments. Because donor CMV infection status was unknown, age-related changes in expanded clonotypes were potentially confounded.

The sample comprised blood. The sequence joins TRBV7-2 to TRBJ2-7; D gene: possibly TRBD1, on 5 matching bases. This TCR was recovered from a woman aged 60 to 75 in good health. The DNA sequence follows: TGTGCCAGCAGCTTAGATTGGACAAACAATGAGCAGTACTTC. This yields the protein CASSLDWTNNEQYF.